Listed below are T cell receptor beta chains from one sample, sequenced in a study of cytomegalovirus exposure and HLA in healthy donors. The data were produced by immunoSEQ multiplex PCR, yet TCRdb's version contains in-frame clones alone and is incomplete. The sample has about 200,000 clones, approximately 85% seen once. Material: PBMCs. The receptor source for this set is a woman aged 18 to 35 in good health and CMV-seronegative. Each CDR3 is given with its conserved first and last residue. Each record gives: clone size, J gene, V gene, CDR3 protein. Size tells how often a clone was seen (once, few, many) or the class of an expanded clone, and some rows leave it out.

clone_size: once; j_call: TRBJ1-2; v_call: TRBV29-1; cdr3_aa: CSVRDSSLFNYGYTF
clone_size: few; j_call: TRBJ1-4; v_call: TRBV28; cdr3_aa: CAVAGSTNEKLFF
clone_size: NA; j_call: TRBJ2-7; v_call: TRBV7-2; cdr3_aa: CASSQVGTGAPYEQYF
clone_size: NA; j_call: TRBJ1-2; v_call: TRBV19; cdr3_aa: CASSLNYGYTF
clone_size: few; j_call: TRBJ2-3; v_call: TRBV6-4; cdr3_aa: CASSDSSGGGDTQYF
clone_size: NA; j_call: TRBJ1-5; v_call: TRBV7-6; cdr3_aa: CASSLGTGLNQPQHF
clone_size: few; j_call: TRBJ2-3; v_call: TRBV7-9; cdr3_aa: CASSLSRLAASTDTQYF
clone_size: NA; j_call: TRBJ1-1; v_call: TRBV7-8; cdr3_aa: CASSAAGQLNTEAFF
clone_size: NA; j_call: TRBJ1-2; v_call: TRBV5-1; cdr3_aa: CASSIGGGPGYTF
clone_size: NA; j_call: TRBJ1-3; v_call: TRBV19; cdr3_aa: CASSMARASSGNTIYF
clone_size: NA; j_call: TRBJ2-1; v_call: TRBV30; cdr3_aa: CAWSPRPGTSGAPYNEQFF
clone_size: NA; j_call: TRBJ2-5; v_call: TRBV11-2; cdr3_aa: CATALGGVQETQYF
clone_size: NA; j_call: TRBJ1-3; v_call: TRBV30; cdr3_aa: CAWADHRGSGNTIYF
clone_size: NA; j_call: TRBJ2-3; v_call: TRBV6-5; cdr3_aa: CASSETGDTQYF
clone_size: NA; j_call: TRBJ1-3; v_call: TRBV5-4; cdr3_aa: CASSLPTGGTSGNTIYF
clone_size: once; j_call: TRBJ1-2; v_call: TRBV13; cdr3_aa: CASSTGDGNYGYTF
clone_size: NA; j_call: TRBJ2-2; v_call: TRBV5-4; cdr3_aa: CASSLGTGADGELFF